Each of the 24 T cell receptor beta chains below was sequenced from the same sample in a study of early T cells in non-severe SARS-CoV-2 infection. MiXCR was run by TCRdb on the 5' RACE reads, yielding one entry per CDR3 protein. The sample contains 50,000 to 70,000 distinct CDR3 sequences, 6% to 8.5% of which appear only once. The sequenced material came from whole blood. These receptors were obtained from an adult who was a healthcare worker with PCR-confirmed SARS-CoV-2 infection or an uninfected control (not recorded which).

The chain joins TRBV7-2 to TRBJ2-1, with no clear D. With 0 bases removed from V and 6 bases from J, the gap between germline ends came to 12 bases. Germline V CDR1 and CDR2: SGHTA, FQGNSA. This CDR3 is 15 amino acids long. In nucleotides, the CDR3 is TGTGCCAGCAGCTTAGCGGGGTTATTCCGCAATGAGCAGTTCTTC. Protein: CASSLAGLFRNEQFF. Combining the CDR3 with reference TRBV7-2 and TRBJ2-1 gives the whole variable domain GAGVSQSPSNKVTEKGKDVELRCDPISGHTALYWYRQSLGQGLEFLIYFQGNSAPDKSGLPSDRFSAERTGGSVSTLTIQRTQQEDSAVYLCASSLAGLFRNEQFFGPGTRLTVL.

In this sample, this clonotype turned up many times. The chain employs TRBV18 and TRBJ2-1, with TRBD1 identical over 9 bases. V lost 1 base to trimming and J lost 7 bases; unmatched junction nucleotides: 8. Germline V lookup: CDR1 KGHSH, CDR2 LQKENI. CDR3 length equals 16 residues. CDR3 sequence: CASSPLAGQGGNEQFF. The CDR3 nucleotides read TGTGCCAGCTCACCACTTGCGGGACAGGGAGGGAATGAGCAGTTCTTC.

Ten or more counts support this clonotype. This chain joins TRBV19 and TRBJ1-5; no firm D call. Trimming took off 8 bases at V and 2 bases at J, with 13 bases between the two ends. Germline V gives CDR1 LNHDA, CDR2 SQIVND (reference sequence). This CDR3 region has 14 residues. The CDR3 DNA reads TGTGCCAGTCGCGCACTTGCCGGCAATCAGCCCCAGCATTTT. As protein: CASRALAGNQPQHF. Drawing the rest from reference TRBV19 and TRBJ1-5, the complete variable domain is DGGITQSPKYLFRKEGQNVTLSCEQNLNHDAMYWYRQDPGQGLRLIYYSQIVNDFQKGDIAEGYSVSREKKESFPLTVTSAQKNPTAFYLCASRALAGNQPQHFGDGTRLSIL.

This clonotype was detected many times. This rearrangement joins TRBV11-2 to TRBJ2-1, with D possibly TRBD1 on 5 matching bases. This CDR3 region has 18 residues. V lost 5 bases, J lost 0 bases, and 20 bases lay in between. Germline V CDR1 and CDR2: SGHAT, FQNNGV. CDR3 DNA sequence: TGTGCCAGCAGCCTTAGACAGTCCGTATTGAGCTCCTACAATGAGCAGTTCTTC. It specifies CASSLRQSVLSSYNEQFF.

In this sample, this clonotype turned up many times. The CDR3 reads CASRRGREVQETQYF. The CDR3 bases are TGTGCCAGCCGCAGGGGGCGAGAGGTCCAAGAGACCCAGTACTTC. The genes are TRBV12-3 or TRBV12-4 and TRBJ2-5, with 8 bases matching TRBD1. V was clipped by 8 bases and J by 1 base; unmatched bases: 9. CDR3 length: 15 residues.

V is TRBV20-1 and J is TRBJ2-5; 7 nucleotides agree with TRBD2. Germline CDR1 is DFQATT and CDR2 is SNEGSKA (reference sequence). The CDR3 runs 14 residues. V shed 5 bases, J shed 3 bases, and the junction held 9 bases outside the gene matches. For the CDR3, the DNA is TGCAGTGCTTTGAGTGGGGGGGAGGAAGAGACCCAGTACTTC. As protein: CSALSGGEEETQYF.

The table lists this clonotype with many counts. The rearrangement joins TRBV7-2 to TRBJ1-1; D is unclear. The ends were cut back, 5 bases at V and 3 bases at J, with 13 bases in the middle. The CDR3 is 14 amino acids. The germline V gene encodes CDR1 SGHTA and CDR2 FQGNSA. CDR3 in DNA: TGTGCCAGCAGCGAGACCCATGGTCACACTGAAGCTTTCTTT. Protein product: CASSETHGHTEAFF.

This clonotype was detected a few times. The CDR3 DNA reads as TGCGCCAGCAGCCAAGAAACGGCGGTGGCGTCCTACGAGCAGTACTTC. This sequence encodes CASSQETAVASYEQYF. V usage is TRBV4-1 and J usage is TRBJ2-7; D gene unclear. The CDR3 is made up of 16 amino acids. V lost 0 bases and J 1 base, leaving 13 bases between the germline ends. CDR1 MGHRA and CDR2 YSYEKL come from the germline V gene.

The rearrangement joins TRBV2 to TRBJ1-1; TRBD1 is a possible D gene (6 bases). Germline V gene lookup returns CDR1 SNHLY and CDR2 FYNNEI. Trimming took 5 bases from V and 6 from J, leaving 10 bases between them. This CDR3 region has 12 residues. The DNA of the CDR3 is TGTGCCAGCAGTACACAGGGTTCTGAAGCTTTCTTT. As protein: CASSTQGSEAFF.

This chain uses TRBV4-1 with TRBJ2-7; 9 bases agree with TRBD2. Germline CDR1 and CDR2: MGHRA and YSYEKL. V lost 0 bases to trimming and J lost 4 bases; unmatched junction nucleotides: 7. CDR3 length: 16 residues. CDR3 nucleotides: TGCGCCAGCAGCCAAGATTTGGATAGCGGGAGTTACGAGCAGTACTTC. Its protein product is CASSQDLDSGSYEQYF.

The V call is TRBV11-2, the J call TRBJ2-5; possibly TRBD1 for D (6 bases). This CDR3 has 12 residues. Trimming removed 5 bases at V and 12 bases at J, with 16 bases between. From germline, CDR1 is SGHAT and CDR2 FQNNGV. The CDR3 DNA reads TGTGCCAGCAGCCCAACAGGGACACCTAAGTACTTC. Translating gives CASSPTGTPKYF. Full variable domain (rest looked up from reference TRBV11-2 and TRBJ2-5): EAGVAQSPRYKIIEKRQSVAFWCNPISGHATLYWYQQILGQGPKLLIQFQNNGVVDDSQLPKDRFSAERLKGVDSTLKIQPAKLEDSAVYLCASSPTGTPKYFGPGTRLLVL.

This clonotype was observed many times. The V and J genes are TRBV20-1 and TRBJ2-2; 7 nucleotides agree with TRBD1. Trimming at V came to 4 bases and at J to 3 bases, leaving 5 bases not matched to a gene. The CDR3 extends over 14 amino acids. Germline values: CDR1 DFQATT, CDR2 SNEGSKA (reference sequence). CDR3: CSATRQGDTGELFF. The CDR3 region has the DNA TGCAGTGCTACCCGACAGGGAGACACCGGGGAGCTGTTTTTT.

This rearrangement joins TRBV28 to TRBJ1-5; 8 bases fit TRBD1. Unmatched junction bases numbered 11, after V lost 6 bases and J lost 7 bases. The germline CDR1 and CDR2 sequences are MDHEN and SYDVKM. The CDR3 has 15 amino acids. CDR3 sequence (DNA): TGTGCCAGCAGGAGCCTTCAGGGGGCTGGACAGCCCCAGCATTTT. It yields the protein CASRSLQGAGQPQHF.

The chain joins TRBV19 to TRBJ2-2; 10 bases match TRBD2. The germline V gene has CDR1 LNHDA and CDR2 SQIVND (reference sequence). The CDR3 spans 14 residues. The J segment lost 6 bases and the V segment lost 6 bases, leaving 4 bases of the junction unmatched. The CDR3 region has the DNA TGTGCCAGTAGGGGACTAGCGATTTCCGGGGAGCTGTTTTTT. This codes for CASRGLAISGELFF.

V is TRBV20-1 and J is TRBJ1-2, with 7 bases lining up with TRBD1. CDR1 is DFQATT, CDR2 SNEGSKA, per germline (reference sequence). The V gene end was trimmed by 0 bases and the J gene end by 4 bases; junction bases not matched to a gene: 14. This CDR3 comprises 17 residues. CDR3 coding DNA: TGCAGTGCTAGAGATTCGAGGACAGGACTTTTCCTCTATGGCTACACCTTC. Protein product: CSARDSRTGLFLYGYTF.

The sample holds many counts of this clonotype. The chain links TRBV15 to TRBJ2-1; a weak D match, TRBD2 (5 bases). The ends were cut back, 6 bases at V and 2 bases at J, with 11 bases in the middle. CDR1 and CDR2 (germline): LNHNV, YYDKDF (reference sequence). The CDR3 is made up of 14 amino acids. The CDR3 here is CATSLTGAYNEQFF. CDR3 DNA: TGTGCCACCAGTCTTACCGGGGCCTACAATGAGCAGTTCTTC.

This clonotype has only a few counts. This rearrangement joins TRBV7-9 to TRBJ2-3; 12 nucleotides align to TRBD2. CDR1 is SEHNR, CDR2 FQNEAQ, per germline (reference sequence). This CDR3 region has 16 residues. V gave up 4 bases and J gave up 5 bases; unmatched junction bases: 7. CDR3 sequence (DNA): TGTGCCAGCAGCTATCTAGCGGGAGGGCCCGGAGATACGCAGTATTTT. This codes for CASSYLAGGPGDTQYF.

This clonotype was seen a few times. The CDR3 is CASSLAGTGSNEQFF. As DNA, the CDR3 is TGTGCCAGCAGCCTCGCCGGGACAGGGTCCAATGAGCAGTTCTTC. The genes are TRBV14 and TRBJ2-1, with 9 bases that match TRBD1. This CDR3 contains 15 residues. CDR1 is SGHDN and CDR2 is FVKESK in the germline V gene. V lost 4 bases and J lost 6; bases outside the gene matches: 7.

V gene TRBV19 combines with J gene TRBJ2-7, with unresolved D. V gave up 3 bases and J gave up 6 bases, with 15 bases separating them. Germline V gene sequence: CDR1 LNHDA, CDR2 SQIVND (reference sequence). The CDR3 length is 14 residues. CDR3 bases: TGTGCCAGTAGTATGGGAAGGGAAAAAGGCGAGCAGTACTTC. This codes for CASSMGREKGEQYF.

The gene calls are TRBV6-5 and TRBJ2-7, with 7 bases that match TRBD1. CDR1 and CDR2 (germline): MNHEY, SVGAGI. The trim removed 4 bases at V and 6 bases at J, leaving 9 bases unmatched. The CDR3 length is 14 residues. The CDR3 loop is CASSLPRQGSEQYF. CDR3 nucleotides: TGTGCCAGCAGTTTGCCGAGACAGGGTTCCGAGCAGTACTTC.

This rearrangement joins TRBV7-2 to TRBJ2-1, with D perhaps being TRBD1 or TRBD2 (6 bases each). The germline V gene encodes CDR1 SGHTA and CDR2 FQGNSA. The V end was cut by 0 bases, the J end by 8 bases, with 14 bases between. CDR3 length: 15 residues. The DNA for the CDR3 is TGTGCCAGCAGCTTAGCCCGCGGAGGGGGGCATGAGCAGTTCTTC. Translation: CASSLARGGGHEQFF.

In this sample, this clonotype turned up a few times. J is TRBJ2-7 and V is TRBV28; D is unresolved. The CDR3 is 13 amino acids. Deletions cut 5 bases from V and 0 bases from J, with 8 bases between. The germline V gene encodes CDR1 MDHEN and CDR2 SYDVKM. This CDR3 is CASSTDFSYEQYF. The CDR3 DNA sequence: TGTGCCAGCAGTACAGACTTCTCCTACGAGCAGTACTTC.

The rearrangement joins TRBV7-6 to TRBJ1-4; no clear D. The germline CDR1 and CDR2 sequences are SGHVS and FNYEAQ. CDR3 size: 12 residues. The V gene lost 4 bases and the J gene lost 10 bases, with 10 bases spanning the gap. CDR3 sequence (DNA): TGTGCCAGCAGCTCCGATGTGGGAAAACTGTTTTTT. Its translation is CASSSDVGKLFF.

V usage is TRBV11-3 and J usage is TRBJ2-1; 11 nucleotides agree with TRBD2. CDR1 and CDR2 (germline): SGHNT, YENEEA. The V and J ends lost 5 bases and 1 base, in that order; junction bases with no gene match: 13. This CDR3 has 19 residues. The CDR3 is CASSRMIAGGPESYNEQFF. The CDR3 region has the DNA TGTGCCAGCAGCAGGATGATAGCGGGAGGGCCGGAATCCTACAATGAGCAGTTCTTC.